The 2 T cell receptor beta chains below were found in one sample sequenced in a study of blood T cell repertoires in COVID-19. Sequenced by immunoSEQ multiplex PCR; TCRdb stores in-frame clones only, minus some. The table records around 85,000 clones, roughly 85% of them present only once. Sequenced input: peripheral blood. The source is a man aged 55 to 70 with acute or convalescent COVID-19.

The chain uses TRBV27 and TRBJ1-2; possibly TRBD1 for D (6 bases). Germline V CDR1 and CDR2: MNHEY, SMNVEV (reference sequence). V dropped 6 bases and J dropped 5 bases, with 13 bases sitting between them. CDR3 length: 13 residues. Here the CDR3 reads CASSNTGIYGYTF. The CDR3 nucleotides read TGTGCCAGCAGCAATACAGGGATTTATGGCTACACCTTC.

This chain joins TRBV15 and TRBJ2-7; D is perhaps TRBD2 (7 bases). V was clipped by 5 bases and J by 5 bases, with 16 bases between them. This CDR3 is 14 amino acids long. From germline, CDR1 is LNHNV and CDR2 YYDKDF (reference sequence). Written as DNA, the CDR3 is TGTGCCACCAGCCTGGGGGGGCCGGTCGACGAGCAGTACTTC. It yields the protein CATSLGGPVDEQYF. Looking up the rest from reference TRBV15 and TRBJ2-7 gives the full variable domain: DAMVIQNPRYQVTQFGKPVTLSCSQTLNHNVMYWYQQKSSQAPKLLFHYYDKDFNNEADTPDNFQSRRPNTSFCFLDIRSPGLGDTAMYLCATSLGGPVDEQYFGPGTRLTVT.